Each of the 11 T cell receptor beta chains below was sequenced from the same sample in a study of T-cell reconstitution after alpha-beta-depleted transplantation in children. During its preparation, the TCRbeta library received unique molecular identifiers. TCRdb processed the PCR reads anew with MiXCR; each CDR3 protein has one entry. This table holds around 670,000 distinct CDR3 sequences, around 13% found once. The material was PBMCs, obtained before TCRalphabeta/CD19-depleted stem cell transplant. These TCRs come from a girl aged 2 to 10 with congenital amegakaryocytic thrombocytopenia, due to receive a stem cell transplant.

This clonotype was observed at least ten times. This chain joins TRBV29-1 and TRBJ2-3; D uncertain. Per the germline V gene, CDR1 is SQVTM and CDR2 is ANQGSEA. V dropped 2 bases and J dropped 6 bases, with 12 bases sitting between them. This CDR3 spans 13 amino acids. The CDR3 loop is CSVEITDSDTQYF. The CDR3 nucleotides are TGCAGCGTTGAAATTACAGACTCTGATACGCAGTATTTT.

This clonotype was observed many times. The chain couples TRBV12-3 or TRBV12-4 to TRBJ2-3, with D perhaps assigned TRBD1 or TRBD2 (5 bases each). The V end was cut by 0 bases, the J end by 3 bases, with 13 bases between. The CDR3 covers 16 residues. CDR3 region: CASSLAWGEGTDTQYF. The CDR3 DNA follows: TGTGCCAGCAGTTTAGCTTGGGGCGAGGGGACAGATACGCAGTATTTT.

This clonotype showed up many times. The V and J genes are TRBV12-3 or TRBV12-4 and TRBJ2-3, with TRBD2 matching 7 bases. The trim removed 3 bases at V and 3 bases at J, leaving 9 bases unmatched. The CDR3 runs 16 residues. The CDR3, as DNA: TGTGCCAGCAGTTTGGTCTTATCCGGGAGGACAGATACGCAGTATTTT. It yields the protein CASSLVLSGRTDTQYF.

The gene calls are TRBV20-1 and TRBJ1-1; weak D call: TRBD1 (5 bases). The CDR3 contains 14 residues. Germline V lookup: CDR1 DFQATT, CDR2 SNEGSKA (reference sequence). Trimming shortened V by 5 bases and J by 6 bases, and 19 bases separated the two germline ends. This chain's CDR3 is CSARGVDLGAEAFF. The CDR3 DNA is TGCAGTGCTCGGGGGGTTGATTTAGGGGCTGAAGCTTTCTTT.

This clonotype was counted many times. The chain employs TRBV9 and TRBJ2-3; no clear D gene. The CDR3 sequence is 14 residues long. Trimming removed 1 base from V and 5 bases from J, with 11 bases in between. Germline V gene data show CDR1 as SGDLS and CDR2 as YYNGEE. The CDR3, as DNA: TGTGCCAGCAGCGTACGCCTGGTAGAAGATACGCAGTATTTT. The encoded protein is CASSVRLVEDTQYF. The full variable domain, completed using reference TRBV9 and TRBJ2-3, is DSGVTQTPKHLITATGQRVTLRCSPRSGDLSVYWYQQSLDQGLQFLIQYYNGEERAKGNILERFSAQQFPDLHSELNLSSLELGDSALYFCASSVRLVEDTQYFGPGTRLTVL.

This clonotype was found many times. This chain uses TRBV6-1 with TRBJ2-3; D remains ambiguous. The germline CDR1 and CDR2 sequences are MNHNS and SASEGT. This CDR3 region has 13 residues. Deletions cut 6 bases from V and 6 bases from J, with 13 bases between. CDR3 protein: CASRRDFSDTQYF. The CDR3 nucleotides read TGTGCCAGCAGACGAGACTTCTCGGATACGCAGTATTTT.

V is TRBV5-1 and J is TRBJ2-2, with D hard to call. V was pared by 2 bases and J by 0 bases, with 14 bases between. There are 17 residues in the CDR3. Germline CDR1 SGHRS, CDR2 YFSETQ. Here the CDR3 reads CASSFPQLLTNTGELFF. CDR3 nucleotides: TGCGCCAGCAGCTTCCCTCAGCTTCTGACGAACACCGGGGAGCTGTTTTTT.

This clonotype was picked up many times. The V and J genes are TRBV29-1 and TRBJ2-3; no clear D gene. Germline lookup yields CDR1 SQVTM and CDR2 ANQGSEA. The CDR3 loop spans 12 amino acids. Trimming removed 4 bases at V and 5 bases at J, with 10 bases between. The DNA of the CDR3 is TGCAGCGTTGTGGGGTTGGGAGATACGCAGTATTTT. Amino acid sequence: CSVVGLGDTQYF.

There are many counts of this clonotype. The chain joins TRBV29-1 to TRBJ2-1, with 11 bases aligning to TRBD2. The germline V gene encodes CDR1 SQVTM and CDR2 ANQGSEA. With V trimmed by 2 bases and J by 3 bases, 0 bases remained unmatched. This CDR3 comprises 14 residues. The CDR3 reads CSVELAGGYNEQFF. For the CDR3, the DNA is TGCAGCGTTGAACTAGCGGGAGGCTACAATGAGCAGTTCTTC.

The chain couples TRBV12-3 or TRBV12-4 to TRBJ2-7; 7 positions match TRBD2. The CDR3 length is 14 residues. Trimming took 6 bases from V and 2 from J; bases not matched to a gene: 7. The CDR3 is CASRQSGTTYEQYF. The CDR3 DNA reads TGTGCCAGCAGACAAAGCGGGACGACCTACGAGCAGTACTTC.

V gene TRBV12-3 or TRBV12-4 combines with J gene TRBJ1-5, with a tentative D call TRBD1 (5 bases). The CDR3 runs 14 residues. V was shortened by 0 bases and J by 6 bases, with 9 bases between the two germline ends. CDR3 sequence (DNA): TGTGCCAGCAGTTTAGCGACAGTAACTCAGCCCCAGCATTTT. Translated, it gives CASSLATVTQPQHF.